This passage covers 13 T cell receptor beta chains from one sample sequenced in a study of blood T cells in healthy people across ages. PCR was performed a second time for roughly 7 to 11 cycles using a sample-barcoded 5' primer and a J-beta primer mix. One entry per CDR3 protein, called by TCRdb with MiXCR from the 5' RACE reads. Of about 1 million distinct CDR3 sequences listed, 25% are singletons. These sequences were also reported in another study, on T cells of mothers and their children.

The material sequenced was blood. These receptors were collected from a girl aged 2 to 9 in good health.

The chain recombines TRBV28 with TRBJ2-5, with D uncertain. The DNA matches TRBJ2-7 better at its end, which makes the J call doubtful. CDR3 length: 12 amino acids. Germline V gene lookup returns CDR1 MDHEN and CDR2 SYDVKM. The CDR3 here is CASSFVDYEQYF. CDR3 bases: TGTGCCAGCAGTTTCGTCGACTACGAGCAGTACTTC.

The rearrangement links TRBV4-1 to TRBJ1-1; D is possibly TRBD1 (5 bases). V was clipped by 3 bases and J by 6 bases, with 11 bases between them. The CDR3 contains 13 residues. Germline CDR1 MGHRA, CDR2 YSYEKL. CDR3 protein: CASSQVGQPEAFF. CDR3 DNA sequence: TGCGCCAGCAGCCAGGTTGGACAACCTGAAGCTTTCTTT.

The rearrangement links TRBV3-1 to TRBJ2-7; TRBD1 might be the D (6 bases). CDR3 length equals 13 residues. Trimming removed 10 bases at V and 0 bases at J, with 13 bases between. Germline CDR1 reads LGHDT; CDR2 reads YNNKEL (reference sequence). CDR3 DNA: TGTGCCACCAGGGGTATAAGCTCCTACGAGCAGTACTTC. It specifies CATRGISSYEQYF.

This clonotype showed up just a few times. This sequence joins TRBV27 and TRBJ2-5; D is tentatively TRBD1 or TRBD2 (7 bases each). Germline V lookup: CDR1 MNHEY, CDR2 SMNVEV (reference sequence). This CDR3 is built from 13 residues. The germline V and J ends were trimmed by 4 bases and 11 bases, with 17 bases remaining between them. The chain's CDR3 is CASSSTGLREQYF. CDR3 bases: TGTGCCAGCAGTTCGACAGGGTTGCGGGAGCAGTACTTC.

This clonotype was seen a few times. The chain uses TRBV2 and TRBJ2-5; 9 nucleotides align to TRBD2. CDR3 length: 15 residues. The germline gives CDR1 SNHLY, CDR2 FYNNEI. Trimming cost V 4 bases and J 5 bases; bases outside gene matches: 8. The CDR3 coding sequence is TGTGCCAGCAGTGCGGCGGGAGGGGCCGGGGAGACCCAGTACTTC. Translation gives CASSAAGGAGETQYF.

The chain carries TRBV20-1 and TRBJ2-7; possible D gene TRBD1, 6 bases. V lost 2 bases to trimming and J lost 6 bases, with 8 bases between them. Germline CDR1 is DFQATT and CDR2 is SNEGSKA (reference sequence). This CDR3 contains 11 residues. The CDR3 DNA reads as TGCAGTGCTAGACAGGGGAGCGAGCAGTACTTC. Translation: CSARQGSEQYF.

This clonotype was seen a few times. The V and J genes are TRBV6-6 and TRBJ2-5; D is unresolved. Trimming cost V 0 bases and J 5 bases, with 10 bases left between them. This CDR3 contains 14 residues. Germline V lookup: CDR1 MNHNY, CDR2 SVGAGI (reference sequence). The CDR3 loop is CASSYSLSGETQYF. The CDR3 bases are TGTGCCAGCAGTTACTCGTTATCCGGCGAGACCCAGTACTTC.

DNA for the CDR3: TGCGCCAGCAGCCAAGATGACGGCACTGAAGCTTTCTTT. Translated: CASSQDDGTEAFF. This sequence joins TRBV4-1 and TRBJ1-1; D ambiguous. In germline, CDR1 is MGHRA, CDR2 YSYEKL. The ends were cut back, 0 bases at V and 4 bases at J, with 6 bases in the middle. The CDR3 is 13 residues long.

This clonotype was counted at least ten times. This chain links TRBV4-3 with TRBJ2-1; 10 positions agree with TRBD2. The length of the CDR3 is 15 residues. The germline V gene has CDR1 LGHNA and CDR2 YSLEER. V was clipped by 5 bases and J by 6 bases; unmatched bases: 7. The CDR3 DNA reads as TGCGCCAGCAGCGTTACTAGCGGGGCTTTCAATGAGCAGTTCTTC. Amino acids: CASSVTSGAFNEQFF.

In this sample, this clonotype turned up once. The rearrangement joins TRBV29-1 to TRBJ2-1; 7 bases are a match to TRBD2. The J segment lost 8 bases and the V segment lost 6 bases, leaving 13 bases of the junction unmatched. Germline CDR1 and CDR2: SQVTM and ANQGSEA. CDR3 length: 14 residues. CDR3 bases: TGCAGCGTCGTCCGGGACTACCCAAGAGATGAGCAGTTCTTC. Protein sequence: CSVVRDYPRDEQFF.

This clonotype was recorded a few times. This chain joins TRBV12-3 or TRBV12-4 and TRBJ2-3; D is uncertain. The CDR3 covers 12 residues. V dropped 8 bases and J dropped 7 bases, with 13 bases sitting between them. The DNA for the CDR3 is TGTGCCAGCCTCGAAATGGGAAATACGCAGTATTTT. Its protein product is CASLEMGNTQYF.

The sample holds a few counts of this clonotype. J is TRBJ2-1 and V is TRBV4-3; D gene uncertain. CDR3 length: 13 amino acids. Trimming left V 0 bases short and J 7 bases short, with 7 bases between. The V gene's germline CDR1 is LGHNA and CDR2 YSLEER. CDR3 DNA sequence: TGCGCCAGCAGCCAAGAGCTAGGGAATGAGCAGTTCTTC. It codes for CASSQELGNEQFF.

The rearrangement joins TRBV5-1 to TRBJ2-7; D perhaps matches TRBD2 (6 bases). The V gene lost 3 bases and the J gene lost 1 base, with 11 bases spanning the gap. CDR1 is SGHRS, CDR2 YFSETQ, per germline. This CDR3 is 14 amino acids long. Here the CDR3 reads CASSWGDVSYEQYF. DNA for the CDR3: TGCGCCAGCAGCTGGGGGGACGTATCCTACGAGCAGTACTTC.